The table lists the clone carrying this TCR beta chain with a few counts. This sample is drawn from a study of blood T cell repertoires in COVID-19. Study overall: PBMCs, B-cell-depleted T cells, or T cells were the source of the cDNA or gDNA that made up the material.

Germline values: CDR1 SNHLY, CDR2 FYNNEI. V lost 3 bases and J lost 3; bases outside the gene matches: 9. This CDR3 has 17 residues. Assay: immunoSEQ multiplex PCR; the TCRdb copy retains only in-frame clones and omits some. The data show 300,000 or so clones, with around 90% seen just once and 2.9% held by the top ten. Seattle's enrolled individuals joined amid active infection and were then monitored longitudinally. This chain uses TRBV2 with TRBJ2-7; 12 bases are a match to TRBD1. The sequence was obtained from a woman aged 25 to 39 with COVID-19, enrolled during active disease. Sequencing input: peripheral blood. DNA for the CDR3: TGTGCCAGCAGTGAGGCCGCCGGGACAGGGGGCGTCTACGAGCAGTACTTC. This codes for CASSEAAGTGGVYEQYF.